The rows below give T cell receptor beta chains drawn from one sample of a study of blood T cell repertoires in COVID-19. Produced via immunoSEQ multiplex PCR; TCRdb's table is partial and in-frame only. The table has approximately 70,000 clones, approximately 90% seen once; the top ten hold 3.4%. Material: peripheral blood. The receptor set was obtained from a woman aged 45-60 years with COVID-19, enrolled during active disease. CDR3s include the opening cysteine and the closing phenylalanine or tryptophan. The D gene is left open where the match is weak. Clone size, where shown, is once, few, many, or a class for clones that have expanded.

clone size	V gene	J gene	D gene	CDR3 DNA	CDR3 protein
once	TRBV30	TRBJ1-4	NA	TGTGCCTGGAGTAGGGGCGAAAAACTGTTTTTT	CAWSRGEKLFF
few	TRBV4-3	TRBJ1-5	NA	TGCGCCAGCAGCCAAGTTATTGGGGGCGGTCAGCCCCAGCATTTT	CASSQVIGGGQPQHF
NA	TRBV11-2	TRBJ2-3	TRBD2	TGTGCCAGCAGCTTAGATCGGGGGGGGCGGCCAAGCACAGATACGCAGTATTTT	CASSLDRGGRPSTDTQYF
NA	TRBV13	TRBJ2-1	NA	TGTGCCAGCAGCCCTTATGGCCAGGGGAAAAGGAATGAGCAGTTCTTC	CASSPYGQGKRNEQFF
once	TRBV6-5	TRBJ1-5	NA	TGTGCCAGCAGTTACTCGTCAGTCTTCGCTCAGCCCCAGCATTTT	CASSYSSVFAQPQHF
NA	TRBV30	TRBJ2-1	NA	TGTGCCTGGAGTGTCTGGGGGCGAGAGGACAATGAGCAGTTCTTC	CAWSVWGREDNEQFF
NA	TRBV30	TRBJ2-3	TRBD2	TGTGCCGCCAGAATTGCGGGAGGGAGGGAAGATACGCAGTATTTT	CAARIAGGREDTQYF
NA	TRBV6-5	TRBJ1-3	NA	TGTGCCAGCACCAAATCCGGTATTGACACCATATATTTT	CASTKSGIDTIYF
NA	TRBV6-1	TRBJ1-3	NA	TGTGCCAGCAGTGAACAGACAGGCTTGATTCGAAACACCATATATTTT	CASSEQTGLIRNTIYF
NA	TRBV18	TRBJ2-5	NA	TGTGCCAGCTCACAGGGGGCTAGCGGGCCCCAAGAGACCCAGTACTTC	CASSQGASGPQETQYF
NA	TRBV19	TRBJ2-5	NA	TGTGCCAGTAGTATCTATGCGAGGGGGCAAGAGACCCAGTACTTC	CASSIYARGQETQYF
NA	TRBV9	TRBJ2-1	TRBD2	TGTGCCAGCAGCGTTCCCGGGACTAGCGGGAGTGTTGAGCAGTTCTTC	CASSVPGTSGSVEQFF
NA	TRBV11-2	TRBJ2-1	TRBD1	TGTGCCAGCAGCTCGCGACAGGGCCTTCAGTTCTTC	CASSSRQGLQFF
NA	TRBV27	TRBJ2-1	NA	TGTGCCAGCAGTCCCAGTGGGCCCCTAAGCTCCTACAATGAGCAGTTCTTC	CASSPSGPLSSYNEQFF
NA	TRBV19	TRBJ2-3	NA	TGTGCCAGTAAAAATAGCGGAGGGGCTACAGATACGCAGTATTTT	CASKNSGGATDTQYF
NA	TRBV19	TRBJ1-3	TRBD1	TGTGCCAGTAGGCCCGGGACAGCCTCTGGAAACACCATATATTTT	CASRPGTASGNTIYF
once	TRBV19	TRBJ1-2	NA	TGTGCCAGTAGTATTAGGGGAGGATATGGCTACACCTTC	CASSIRGGYGYTF
NA	TRBV6-5	TRBJ2-2	NA	TGTGCCAGCAGTTTTCTAGCGAACACCGGGGAGCTGTTTTTT	CASSFLANTGELFF
once	TRBV4-1	TRBJ2-5	TRBD2	TGCGCCAGCAGCCCTACCACTTTAGCGGGAGGGCCAAAGACCCAGTACTTC	CASSPTTLAGGPKTQYF
NA	TRBV5-4	TRBJ1-4	NA	TGTGCCAGCAGCTTCGGCGGACGGTACAGGGCAACTAATGAAAAACTGTTTTTT	CASSFGGRYRATNEKLFF
NA	TRBV11-2	TRBJ2-2	NA	TGTGCCAGCAGCTTAGTGACGGGGGGCGACACCGGGGAGCTGTTTTTT	CASSLVTGGDTGELFF
NA	TRBV6-5	TRBJ2-1	TRBD1	TGTGCCAGCAGTAAGCACAGGACAGGGATCGTTGAGCAGTTCTTC	CASSKHRTGIVEQFF
NA	TRBV25-1	TRBJ2-7	NA	TGTGCCAGCAGCACAGGGTTGGGCGAGCAGTACTTC	CASSTGLGEQYF
NA	TRBV11-3	TRBJ2-1	TRBD2	TGTGCCAGCAGGTCGACTAGCGGGTACAATGAGCAGTTCTTC	CASRSTSGYNEQFF
NA	TRBV6-6	TRBJ2-1	NA	TGTGCCAGCAGACGACTAGTCTCAAGTGAGCAGTTCTTC	CASRRLVSSEQFF
NA	TRBV5-4	TRBJ2-7	TRBD1	TGTGCCAGCAGCCAGACAGGGGGCGAGCAGTACTTC	CASSQTGGEQYF
once	TRBV3-1/TRBV3-2	TRBJ2-5	NA	TGTGCCAGCAGCCACAACCCCTTGGGTGCGTTGGAGGGAGAGACCCAGTACTTC	CASSHNPLGALEGETQYF
NA	TRBV28	TRBJ2-2	TRBD2	TGTGCCAGCAGTTTACTAGCGGGGGGGAACACCGGGGAGCTGTTTTTT	CASSLLAGGNTGELFF
few	TRBV1	TRBJ2-7	NA	TGCACCAGCAGCCAAGAGTCTAGCGGCAGGGTCTACGAGCAGTACTTC	CTSSQESSGRVYEQYF
NA	TRBV12-3/TRBV12-4	TRBJ2-5	TRBD1	TGTGCCAGCAGTTTAACAGGGGCCCAGTACTTC	CASSLTGAQYF
NA	TRBV5-1	TRBJ1-2	NA	TGCGCCAGCAGCTTGGCCTTGTGGGGAGCTAACTATGGCTACACCTTC	CASSLALWGANYGYTF
once	TRBV30	TRBJ1-1	NA	TGTGCCTGGAGTGTAGGGTTAGGGGCTAACACTGAAGCTTTCTTT	CAWSVGLGANTEAFF
NA	TRBV27	TRBJ2-1	TRBD2	TGTGCCAGCTGGGGGCCCAGCGGGAGGGCCTCCATCCTAGACAATGAGCAGTTCTTC	CASWGPSGRASILDNEQFF
NA	TRBV30	TRBJ2-1	TRBD2	TGTGCCTCCAAGTCCGGGACTAACTCCTACAATGAGCAGTTCTTC	CASKSGTNSYNEQFF
NA	TRBV2	TRBJ1-6	TRBD1	TGTGCCAGCAGTGGGGATGGGACAGGGCGCGGTTCACCCCTCCACTTT	CASSGDGTGRGSPLHF
few	TRBV5-4	TRBJ1-6	NA	TGTGCCAGCAGGGACAGTTGGGGATCACCCCTCCACTTT	CASRDSWGSPLHF
once	TRBV5-4	TRBJ1-2	TRBD1	TGTGCCAGCAGCTCCCGGGACAGCGGCTATGGCTACACCTTC	CASSSRDSGYGYTF
NA	TRBV5-1	TRBJ2-7	TRBD2	TGCGCCAGCAGTGCTAGCGGGTCGGACTACGAGCAGTACTTC	CASSASGSDYEQYF
few	TRBV12-1	TRBJ2-6	NA	TGTGCCAGCAGTCGCGGAGCGGGGCCCGAACTCGAGGCCAACGTCCTGACTTTC	CASSRGAGPELEANVLTF
NA	TRBV28	TRBJ2-1	TRBD2	TGTGCCAGCAGAGGCATAGCGGGAGTTCTTCTAAATGAGCAGTTCTTC	CASRGIAGVLLNEQFF
NA	TRBV2	TRBJ1-5	TRBD1	TGTGCCAGCCTAGTCCGGGACAGTTTTGGTCAGCCCCAGCATTTT	CASLVRDSFGQPQHF
once	TRBV7-9	TRBJ2-1	NA	TGTGCCAGCAGCTTCGAGCGGGTGACAAATGAGCAGTTCTTC	CASSFERVTNEQFF